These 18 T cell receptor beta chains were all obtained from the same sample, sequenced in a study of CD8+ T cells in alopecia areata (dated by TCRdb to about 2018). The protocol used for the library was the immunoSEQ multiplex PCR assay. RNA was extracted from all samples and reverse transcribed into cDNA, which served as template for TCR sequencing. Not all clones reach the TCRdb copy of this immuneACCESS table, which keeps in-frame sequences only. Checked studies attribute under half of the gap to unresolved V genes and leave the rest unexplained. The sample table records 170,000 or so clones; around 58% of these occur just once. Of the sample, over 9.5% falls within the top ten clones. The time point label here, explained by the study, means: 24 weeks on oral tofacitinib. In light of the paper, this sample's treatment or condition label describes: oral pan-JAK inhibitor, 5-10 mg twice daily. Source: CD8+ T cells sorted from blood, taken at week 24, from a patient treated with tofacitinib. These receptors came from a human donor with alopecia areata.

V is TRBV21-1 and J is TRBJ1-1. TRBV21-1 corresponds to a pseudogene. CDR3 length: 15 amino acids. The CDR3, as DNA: TGTGCCAGGAAGCAATACGGGGACCTGAACACTGAAGCTTTCTTT. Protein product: CARKQYGDLNTEAFF.

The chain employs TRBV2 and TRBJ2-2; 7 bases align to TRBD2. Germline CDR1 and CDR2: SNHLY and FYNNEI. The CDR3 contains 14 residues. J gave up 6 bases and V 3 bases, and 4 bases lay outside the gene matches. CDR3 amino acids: CASSETSPPGELFF. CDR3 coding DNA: TGTGCCAGCAGTGAGACTAGCCCACCCGGGGAGCTGTTTTTT.

CDR3 nucleotides: TGTGCCAGCAGTAGGAGGGGACAGGGGGTGGACGAGCAGTACTTC. Residues: CASSRRGQGVDEQYF. The chain combines TRBV6-6 with TRBJ2-7; 11 bases map to TRBD1. V shed 5 bases and J 5 bases; nucleotides not matched to a gene: 8. Germline V gene sequence: CDR1 MNHNY, CDR2 SVGAGI (reference sequence). CDR3 length: 15 amino acids.

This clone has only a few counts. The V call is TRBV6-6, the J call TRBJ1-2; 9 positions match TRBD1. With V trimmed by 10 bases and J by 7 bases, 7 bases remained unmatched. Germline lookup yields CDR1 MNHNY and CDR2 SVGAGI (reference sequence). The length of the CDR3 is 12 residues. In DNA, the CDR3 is TGTGCCATCCGACAGGGGGTCTCTGGCTACACCTTC. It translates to CAIRQGVSGYTF.

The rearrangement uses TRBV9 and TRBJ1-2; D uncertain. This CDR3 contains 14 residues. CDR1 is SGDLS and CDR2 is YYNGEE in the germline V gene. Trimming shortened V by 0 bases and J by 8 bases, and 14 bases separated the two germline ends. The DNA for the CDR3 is TGTGCCAGCAGCGTAGCTGGGAGAGACGGCGGCTACACCTTC. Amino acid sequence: CASSVAGRDGGYTF.

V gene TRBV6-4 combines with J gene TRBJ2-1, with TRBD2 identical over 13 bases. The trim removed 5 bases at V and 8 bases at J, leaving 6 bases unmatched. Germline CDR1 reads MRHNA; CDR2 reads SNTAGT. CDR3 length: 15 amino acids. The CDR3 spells CASSRTSGGVDEQFF. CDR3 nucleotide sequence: TGTGCCAGCAGTCGAACTAGCGGGGGGGTCGATGAGCAGTTCTTC.

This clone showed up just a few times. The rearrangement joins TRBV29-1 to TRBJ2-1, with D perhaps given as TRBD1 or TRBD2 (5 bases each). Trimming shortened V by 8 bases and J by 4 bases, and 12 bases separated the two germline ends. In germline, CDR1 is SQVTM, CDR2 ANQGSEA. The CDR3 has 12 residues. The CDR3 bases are TGCAGCATCCCATGGGGGTACAATGAGCAGTTCTTC. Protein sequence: CSIPWGYNEQFF.

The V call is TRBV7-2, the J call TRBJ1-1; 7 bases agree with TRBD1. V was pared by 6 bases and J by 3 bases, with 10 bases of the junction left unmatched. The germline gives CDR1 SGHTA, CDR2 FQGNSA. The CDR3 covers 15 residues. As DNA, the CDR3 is TGTGCCAGCAGACACAACAGGGGTAAGGACACTGAAGCTTTCTTT. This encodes CASRHNRGKDTEAFF. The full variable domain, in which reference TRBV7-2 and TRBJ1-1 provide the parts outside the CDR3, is GAGVSQSPSNKVTEKGKDVELRCDPISGHTALYWYRQSLGQGLEFLIYFQGNSAPDKSGLPSDRFSAERTGGSVSTLTIQRTQQEDSAVYLCASRHNRGKDTEAFFGQGTRLTVV.

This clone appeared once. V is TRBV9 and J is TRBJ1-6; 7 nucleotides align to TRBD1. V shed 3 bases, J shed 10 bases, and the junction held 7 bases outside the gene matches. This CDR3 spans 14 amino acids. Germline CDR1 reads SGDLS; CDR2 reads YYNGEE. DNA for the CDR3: TGTGCCAGCAGCGCCGACAGGGCAGGGTCACCCCTCCACTTT. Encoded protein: CASSADRAGSPLHF.

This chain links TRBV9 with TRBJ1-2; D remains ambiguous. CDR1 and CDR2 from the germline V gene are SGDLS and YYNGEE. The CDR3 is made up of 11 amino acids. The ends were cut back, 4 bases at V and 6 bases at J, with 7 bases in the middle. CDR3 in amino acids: CASSTGDGYTF. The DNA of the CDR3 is TGTGCCAGCAGCACCGGGGATGGCTACACCTTC.

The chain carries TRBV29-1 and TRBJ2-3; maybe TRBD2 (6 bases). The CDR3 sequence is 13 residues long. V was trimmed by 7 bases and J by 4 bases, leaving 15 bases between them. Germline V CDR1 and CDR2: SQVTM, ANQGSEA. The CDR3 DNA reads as TGCAGCGCAAGATGGGGGGTCGCAGATACGCAGTATTTT. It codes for CSARWGVADTQYF.

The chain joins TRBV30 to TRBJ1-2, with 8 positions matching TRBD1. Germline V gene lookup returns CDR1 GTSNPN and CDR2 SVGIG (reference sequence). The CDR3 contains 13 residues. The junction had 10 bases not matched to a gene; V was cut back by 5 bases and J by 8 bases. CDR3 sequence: CAWAQGAKEGYTF. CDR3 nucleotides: TGTGCCTGGGCTCAGGGGGCTAAAGAGGGCTACACCTTC.

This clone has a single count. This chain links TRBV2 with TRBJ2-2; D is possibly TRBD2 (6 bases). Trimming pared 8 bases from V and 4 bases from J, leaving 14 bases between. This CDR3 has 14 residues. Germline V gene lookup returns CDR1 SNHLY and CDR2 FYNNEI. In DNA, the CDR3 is TGTGCCAGCGGGAGGACCCTGGGCACCGGGGAGCTGTTTTTT. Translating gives CASGRTLGTGELFF.

The CDR3: CASARTTYNEQFF. The CDR3 DNA reads as TGTGCCAGCGCCCGGACTACATACAATGAGCAGTTCTTC. The chain recombines TRBV2 with TRBJ2-1, with D possibly being TRBD2 (6 bases). The V and J ends lost 8 bases and 4 bases respectively, with 12 bases between them. The CDR3 runs 13 residues. Germline V gives CDR1 SNHLY, CDR2 FYNNEI.

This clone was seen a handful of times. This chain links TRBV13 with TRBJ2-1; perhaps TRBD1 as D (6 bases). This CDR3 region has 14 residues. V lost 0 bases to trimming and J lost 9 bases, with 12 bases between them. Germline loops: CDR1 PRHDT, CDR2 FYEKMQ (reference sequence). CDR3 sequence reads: CASSLGLGAREQFF. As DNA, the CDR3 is TGTGCCAGCAGCTTAGGTCTGGGGGCTCGTGAGCAGTTCTTC.

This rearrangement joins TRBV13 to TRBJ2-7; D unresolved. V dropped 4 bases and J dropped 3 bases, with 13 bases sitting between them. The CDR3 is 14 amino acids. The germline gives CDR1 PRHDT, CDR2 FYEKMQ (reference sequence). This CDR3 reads CASSSGRINYEQYF. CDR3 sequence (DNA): TGTGCCAGCAGCTCCGGACGGATTAACTACGAGCAGTACTTC.

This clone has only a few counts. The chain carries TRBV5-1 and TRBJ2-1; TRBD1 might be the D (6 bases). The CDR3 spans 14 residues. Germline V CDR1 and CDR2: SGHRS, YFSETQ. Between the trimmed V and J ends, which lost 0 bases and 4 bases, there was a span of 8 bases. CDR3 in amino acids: CASSLGQEYNEQFF. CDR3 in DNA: TGCGCCAGCAGCTTGGGACAGGAGTACAATGAGCAGTTCTTC.

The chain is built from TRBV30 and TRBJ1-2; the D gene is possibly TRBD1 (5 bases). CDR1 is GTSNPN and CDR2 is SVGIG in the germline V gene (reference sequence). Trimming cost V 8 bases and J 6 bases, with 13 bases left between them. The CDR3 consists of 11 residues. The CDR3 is CAGLTVHGYTF. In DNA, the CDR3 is TGTGCCGGACTGACAGTGCATGGCTACACCTTC.